This TCR beta chain derives from a study of shared clonotypes between healthy human individuals. Study background: Per-donor plates numbered three CD4 naive, three CD4 memory, two CD8 naive and one CD8 memory. Regarding the study as a whole: Rarefaction curves obtained for sorted subsets showed sequencing incomplete despite large depth. Compared with memory subsets, naive subsets generally had larger estimated richness.

Deep was the level used in running the assay. The table came from immunoSEQ multiplex PCR; TCRdb's copy has only in-frame clones and leaves some out. The table lists around 940,000 clones, over 75% of them singletons. The V segment lost 4 bases and the J segment 1 base; nucleotides outside the gene matches: 4. Per germline, CDR1 SGHNT and CDR2 YYREEE (reference sequence). The CDR3 extends over 15 amino acids. To note about this clone: Its antigen is undetermined.

The gene calls are TRBV5-4 and TRBJ2-7; 11 bases map to TRBD2. This sequence originates from a man aged 18-30 years in good health. The source material was memory CD4+ T cells sorted from blood. As to subset: CD45RA-negative fraction. The CDR3 reads CASSGGTSGSYEQYF. CDR3 bases: TGTGCCAGCAGCGGCGGGACTAGCGGTTCCTACGAGCAGTACTTC.